The 23 T cell receptor beta chains below all came from one sample that was sequenced in a study of cytomegalovirus exposure and HLA in healthy donors. 60 Vbeta and 13 Jbeta primers were used in PCR. Measured with immunoSEQ multiplex PCR; TCRdb has only the in-frame clones, and not every one. The sample carries 110,000 or so clones, 75% recorded once. The sequencing input was PBMCs. These receptors came from a woman between 35 and 50 years old in good health and CMV-seropositive.

The table lists this clone with a count of one. The chain combines TRBV18 with TRBJ1-1; 9 nucleotides line up with TRBD1. CDR1 and CDR2 from the germline V gene are KGHSH and LQKENI. J lost 4 bases, V lost 3 bases, and 3 bases had no gene match. The length of the CDR3 is 14 residues. The CDR3 reads CASSPPDRGTEAFF. For the CDR3, the DNA is TGTGCCAGCTCACCTCCGGACAGGGGCACTGAAGCTTTCTTT.

V is TRBV7-8 and J is TRBJ1-5; 7 bases align to TRBD1. Germline lookup yields CDR1 SGHVS and CDR2 FQNEAQ. V shed 5 bases and J 1 base; nucleotides not matched to a gene: 8. This CDR3 has 16 residues. The CDR3, as DNA: TGTGCCAGCAGCCCGAGGACAGGTTTGAGCAATCAGCCCCAGCATTTT. Amino acids: CASSPRTGLSNQPQHF.

The chain couples TRBV9 to TRBJ2-1; 11 bases map to TRBD2. From germline, CDR1 is SGDLS and CDR2 YYNGEE. Losses at the gene ends were 0 bases for V and 2 bases for J; bases not matched to a gene: 7. The CDR3 sequence is 18 residues long. This CDR3 reads CASSVEVSGGAAYNEQFF. The CDR3 nucleotides read TGTGCCAGCAGCGTAGAGGTTAGCGGGGGGGCAGCCTACAATGAGCAGTTCTTC.

This chain joins TRBV6-1 and TRBJ1-2; TRBD1 aligns across 10 bases. CDR1 and CDR2 (germline): MNHNS, SASEGT. V lost 7 bases and J lost 8; bases outside the gene matches: 10. There are 14 residues in the CDR3. CDR3 in DNA: TGTGCCAGCATTCCGGGACAGGGGTTTGTCGGCTACACCTTC. Protein: CASIPGQGFVGYTF.

Regarding this clone: Other DNA variants within this sample encode the same CDR3. This chain connects TRBV27 to TRBJ1-5, with 7 bases aligning to TRBD1. J gave up 6 bases and V 9 bases, and 11 bases lay outside the gene matches. This CDR3 region has 14 residues. Germline CDR1 MNHEY, CDR2 SMNVEV (reference sequence). CDR3 amino acids: CASHRQGSSQPQHF. The CDR3 DNA reads TGTGCCAGTCACCGACAGGGATCGAGTCAGCCCCAGCATTTT.

The CDR3 protein is CASSPNPSGIPAEQYF. The CDR3 DNA sequence: TGTGCCAGCAGCCCTAACCCTAGCGGAATACCGGCCGAGCAGTACTTC. The genes are TRBV11-1 and TRBJ2-5; 7 positions match TRBD2. TRBJ2-7 matches the DNA end more closely, so the J call is doubtful. The germline V gene encodes CDR1 SGHAT and CDR2 FQDESV (reference sequence). CDR3 length equals 16 residues.

The sample holds one count of this clone. The chain links TRBV29-1 to TRBJ1-5; 10 nucleotides line up with TRBD1. CDR1 and CDR2 (germline): SQVTM, ANQGSEA. Trimming cost V 3 bases and J 4 bases; bases outside gene matches: 6. This CDR3 comprises 15 residues. The CDR3 sequence: CSVETGGSPNQPQHF. In DNA, the CDR3 is TGCAGCGTTGAGACAGGGGGCTCACCTAATCAGCCCCAGCATTTT. Full variable domain (missing parts from reference TRBV29-1 and TRBJ1-5): SAVISQKPSRDICQRGTSLTIQCQVDSQVTMMFWYRQQPGQSLTLIATANQGSEATYESGFVIDKFPISRPNLTFSTLTVSNMSPEDSSIYLCSVETGGSPNQPQHFGDGTRLSIL.

This chain links TRBV19 with TRBJ1-5, with 7 bases identical to TRBD1. The CDR3 is 16 amino acids. Trimming cost V 2 bases and J 3 bases; bases outside gene matches: 7. CDR1 and CDR2 (germline): LNHDA, SQIVND (reference sequence). This chain's CDR3 is CASSILAGGSNQPQHF. In DNA form, the CDR3 reads TGTGCCAGTAGTATATTGGCAGGGGGATCCAATCAGCCCCAGCATTTT.

The genes are TRBV19 and TRBJ1-1; D is possibly TRBD1 (5 bases). Germline V gene sequence: CDR1 LNHDA, CDR2 SQIVND (reference sequence). The V and J ends lost 7 bases and 9 bases respectively, with 18 bases between them. The CDR3 extends over 13 amino acids. This CDR3 reads CASTEGLGLKAFF. The CDR3 nucleotides read TGTGCCAGTACGGAGGGACTTGGATTAAAAGCTTTCTTT.

The chain combines TRBV28 with TRBJ1-5; maybe TRBD1 (5 bases). The CDR3 sequence is 15 residues long. CDR1 is MDHEN and CDR2 is SYDVKM in the germline V gene. Trimming cost V 7 bases and J 0 bases, with 13 bases left between them. Written as DNA, the CDR3 is TGTGCCAGCACCCTTAGGGGTTCTAGCAATCAGCCCCAGCATTTT. Translating gives CASTLRGSSNQPQHF.

This chain links TRBV9 with TRBJ2-3; D remains ambiguous. CDR3 length: 14 amino acids. Germline V gene data show CDR1 as SGDLS and CDR2 as YYNGEE. V was shortened by 0 bases and J by 3 bases, with 8 bases between the two germline ends. The CDR3 here is CASSVDSLTDTQYF. DNA of the CDR3: TGTGCCAGCAGCGTAGATAGCTTAACAGATACGCAGTATTTT.

This clone was picked up a small number of times. V usage is TRBV28 and J usage is TRBJ2-1; perhaps TRBD1 as D (6 bases). The CDR3 runs 18 residues. Trimming shortened V by 4 bases and J by 7 bases, and 26 bases separated the two germline ends. From germline, CDR1 is MDHEN and CDR2 SYDVKM. The CDR3 DNA is TGTGCCAGCAGTTCTGAAGTTGGGTGGCAGGGGTCCGCGAATGAGCAGTTCTTC. Its translation: CASSSEVGWQGSANEQFF.

The gene calls are TRBV6-6 and TRBJ1-5, with 7 bases that match TRBD1. The V segment lost 7 bases and the J segment 5 bases; nucleotides outside the gene matches: 11. The V gene's germline CDR1 is MNHNY and CDR2 SVGAGI (reference sequence). This CDR3 is 15 amino acids long. This CDR3 is CASKRDSALDQPQHF. CDR3 DNA sequence: TGTGCCAGCAAAAGGGACAGCGCCTTGGATCAGCCCCAGCATTTT.

This clone appeared once. CDR3 sequence (DNA): TGTGCCAGCAGTGAAGTCCGAACTGAAGAGACCCAGTACTTC. Its translation is CASSEVRTEETQYF. The chain links TRBV6-1 to TRBJ2-5, with D unclear. CDR3 length: 14 residues. The ends were cut back, 1 base at V and 3 bases at J, with 9 bases in the middle. Germline loops: CDR1 MNHNS, CDR2 SASEGT.

The gene calls are TRBV2 and TRBJ1-1, with D perhaps matching TRBD1 (5 bases). The CDR3 covers 14 residues. In germline, CDR1 is SNHLY, CDR2 FYNNEI. Trimming removed 5 bases at V and 3 bases at J, with 13 bases between. The CDR3 DNA reads TGTGCCAGCAGTTTGACAGAGCTCTACACTGAAGCTTTCTTT. This codes for CASSLTELYTEAFF. Full variable domain (missing parts from reference TRBV2 and TRBJ1-1): EPEVTQTPSHQVTQMGQEVILRCVPISNHLYFYWYRQILGQKVEFLVSFYNNEISEKSEIFDDQFSVERPDGSNFTLKIRSTKLEDSAMYFCASSLTELYTEAFFGQGTRLTVV.

The count of this clone is one. The chain couples TRBV7-3 to TRBJ1-1; TRBD1 matches at 9 bases. The CDR3 runs 12 residues. Trimming removed 5 bases from V and 12 bases from J; junction bases left unmatched: 7. The V gene's germline CDR1 is SGHTA and CDR2 FQGTGA. CDR3 sequence reads: CASSNRDRATFF. In nucleotides, the CDR3 is TGTGCCAGCAGCAACCGGGACAGGGCGACTTTCTTT.

The gene calls are TRBV2 and TRBJ1-6; no firm D call. Trimming pared 3 bases from V and 0 bases from J, leaving 12 bases between. This CDR3 region has 17 residues. Germline V gene data show CDR1 as SNHLY and CDR2 as FYNNEI. Written as DNA, the CDR3 is TGTGCCAGCAGTGAGGCCTTTGTGGCCTCCTATAATTCACCCCTCCACTTT. It encodes CASSEAFVASYNSPLHF.

The chain recombines TRBV7-6 with TRBJ2-7; possibly TRBD2 for D (5 bases). The ends were cut back, 1 base at V and 3 bases at J, with 7 bases in the middle. Germline CDR1 SGHVS, CDR2 FNYEAQ. The length of the CDR3 is 13 residues. The CDR3 is CASSLGRGYEQYF. In DNA, the CDR3 is TGTGCCAGCAGCTTAGGCCGGGGCTACGAGCAGTACTTC.

The chain joins TRBV6-5 to TRBJ2-5; D is uncertain. The DNA end lines up better with TRBJ2-7; the J call may be wrong. The CDR3 covers 13 residues. Looked up from germline, CDR1 is MNHEY and CDR2 is SVGAGI. CDR3 in amino acids: CASSLDLFYEQYF. CDR3 bases: TGTGCCAGCTCCCTTGACTTGTTCTACGAGCAGTACTTC.

The J gene is TRBJ2-1, the V gene TRBV4-1; possible D gene TRBD2, 6 bases. Germline CDR1 MGHRA, CDR2 YSYEKL. The V end lost 3 bases, the J end lost 0 bases, and 15 bases lay between the germline ends. This CDR3 has 17 amino acids. The CDR3 nucleotides are TGCGCCAGCAGCCAGACTAAGACTAGAGGCTCCTACAATGAGCAGTTCTTC. Translation: CASSQTKTRGSYNEQFF.

This clone was picked up one time. The rearrangement links TRBV5-6 to TRBJ1-2; D not certain. With 0 bases removed from V and 2 bases from J, the gap between germline ends came to 5 bases. Germline-derived CDR1 and CDR2 are SGHDT and YYEEEE. There are 13 residues in the CDR3. CDR3 residues: CASSLARNYGYTF. The DNA for the CDR3 is TGTGCCAGCAGCTTGGCCAGGAACTATGGCTACACCTTC.

The chain joins TRBV30 to TRBJ1-1, with D possibly being TRBD1 (5 bases). Per germline, CDR1 GTSNPN and CDR2 SVGIG (reference sequence). Trimming left V 2 bases short and J 3 bases short, with 13 bases between. There are 14 residues in the CDR3. The DNA of the CDR3 is TGTGCCTGGAGTAAGGGAACACAGGACACTGAAGCTTTCTTT. This translates into CAWSKGTQDTEAFF. Looking up the rest from reference TRBV30 and TRBJ1-1 gives the full variable domain: SQTIHQWPATLVQPVGSPLSLECTVEGTSNPNLYWYRQAAGRGLQLLFYSVGIGQISSEVPQNLSASRPQDRQFILSSKKLLLSDSGFYLCAWSKGTQDTEAFFGQGTRLTVV.

This clone has more than one count but fewer than ten. The chain links TRBV4-2 to TRBJ1-1, with 7 nucleotides matching TRBD1. The CDR3 runs to 14 residues. V was pared by 6 bases and J by 3 bases, with 7 bases of the junction left unmatched. Per germline, CDR1 LGHNA and CDR2 YNFKEQ. The CDR3 coding sequence is TGTGCCAGCAGGTCGGAGGGGACAGACACTGAAGCTTTCTTT. Translated, it gives CASRSEGTDTEAFF.